One and the same sample provided the 11 T cell receptor beta chains below, sequenced in a study of T-cell memory formation after mild COVID-19. Each CDR3 protein is one row after TCRdb ran MiXCR on the 5' RACE reads. The data contain just over 200,000 distinct CDR3 sequences, approximately 10% of them seen just once; the ten biggest clones take up roughly 3.5%. What was sequenced was PBMCs or a T cell subset sorted from them (not recorded which). The receptor set was obtained from a man aged 18-30 years who had mild COVID-19 (a few samples of this study predate the infection). Cell type and time point are not known.

V gene TRBV7-2 combines with J gene TRBJ2-3; a weak D match, TRBD1 (5 bases). The CDR3 contains 13 residues. Germline V gene sequence: CDR1 SGHTA, CDR2 FQGNSA. V dropped 6 bases and J dropped 3 bases, with 10 bases sitting between them. The chain's CDR3 is CASRLPGTDTQYF. The CDR3 bases are TGTGCCAGCAGACTCCCAGGGACAGATACGCAGTATTTT.

The chain carries TRBV9 and TRBJ1-5, with D possibly being TRBD1 (6 bases). Per the germline V gene, CDR1 is SGDLS and CDR2 is YYNGEE. The V gene lost 0 bases and the J gene lost 4 bases, with 14 bases spanning the gap. The CDR3 extends over 16 amino acids. The CDR3, as DNA: TGTGCCAGCAGCGTAGGGGCAGGGGAGTGGAATCAGCCCCAGCATTTT. Protein sequence: CASSVGAGEWNQPQHF.

The chain uses TRBV7-2 and TRBJ1-1; D uncertain. Per germline, CDR1 SGHTA and CDR2 FQGNSA. Trimming took 2 bases from V and 7 from J, leaving 14 bases between them. CDR3 size: 14 residues. The CDR3 loop reads CASSLSRTSDEAFF. The DNA of the CDR3 is TGTGCCAGCAGCTTATCGAGGACGTCAGATGAAGCTTTCTTT.

This clonotype was observed a few times. V and J are TRBV5-1 and TRBJ2-5, with 16 nucleotides matching TRBD2. The germline V gene has CDR1 SGHRS and CDR2 YFSETQ. V lost 4 bases and J lost 5; bases outside the gene matches: 8. The length of the CDR3 is 17 residues. The DNA of the CDR3 is TGCGCCAGCAGCCTGGGGACTAGCGGGGGGGCCAAGGAGACCCAGTACTTC. As protein: CASSLGTSGGAKETQYF.

The CDR3 DNA reads TGTGCCAGCAGCCTTACTAGCGGCTCCCCCACCCAGTACTTC. Translated, it gives CASSLTSGSPTQYF. The V call is TRBV9, the J call TRBJ2-5; TRBD2 matches 8 bases. Germline V gives CDR1 SGDLS, CDR2 YYNGEE. The CDR3 is made up of 14 amino acids. V gave up 4 bases and J gave up 8 bases; unmatched junction bases: 10.

In its sample, this clonotype was seen many times. The V and J genes are TRBV29-1 and TRBJ1-1, with D possibly matching TRBD1 (5 bases). This CDR3 has 12 amino acids. V shed 4 bases and J shed 5 bases, with 11 bases lying between them. In germline, CDR1 is SQVTM, CDR2 ANQGSEA. The chain's CDR3 is CSVAQGRTEAFF. CDR3 DNA: TGCAGCGTTGCCCAGGGACGAACTGAAGCTTTCTTT.

The CDR3 here is CASSEVGQGRREQYF. The CDR3 region has the DNA TGCGCCAGCAGTGAGGTGGGGCAGGGGCGGCGCGAGCAGTACTTC. The J gene is TRBJ2-7, the V gene TRBV10-1; possible D gene TRBD1, 6 bases. V was pared by 2 bases and J by 6 bases, with 17 bases between. This CDR3 region has 15 residues. Per the germline V gene, CDR1 is WNHNN and CDR2 is SYGVQD (reference sequence).

The chain couples TRBV4-2 to TRBJ1-6; tentatively, D is TRBD1 (6 bases). In germline, CDR1 is LGHNA, CDR2 YNFKEQ. With 4 bases removed from V and 5 bases from J, the gap between germline ends came to 21 bases. The CDR3 is made up of 18 amino acids. The CDR3 nucleotides are TGTGCCAGCAGCCCTAGGGGTAATGGGGACACTAATAATTCACCCCTCCACTTT. This encodes CASSPRGNGDTNNSPLHF.

J is TRBJ2-7 and V is TRBV25-1, with D maybe TRBD1 (5 bases). The CDR3 totals 13 residues. The ends were cut back, 0 bases at V and 6 bases at J, with 9 bases in the middle. Germline assignment: CDR1 MGHDK and CDR2 SYGVNS. CDR3 sequence: CASSEYQGGEQYF. The CDR3 DNA reads as TGTGCCAGCAGTGAATATCAGGGTGGCGAGCAGTACTTC.

This clonotype has just a few counts. This chain connects TRBV7-8 to TRBJ1-5, with 7 positions matching TRBD1. Germline V lookup: CDR1 SGHVS, CDR2 FQNEAQ. CDR3 length: 15 residues. The J segment lost 8 bases and the V segment lost 4 bases, leaving 11 bases of the junction unmatched. The CDR3: CASSWGQRVKEPQHF. The CDR3 nucleotides are TGTGCCAGCAGCTGGGGACAGCGGGTTAAAGAGCCCCAGCATTTT.

The chain recombines TRBV5-4 with TRBJ1-1, with TRBD1 identical over 7 bases. Germline V gene data show CDR1 as SGHNT and CDR2 as YYREEE (reference sequence). This CDR3 contains 15 residues. V lost 4 bases to trimming and J lost 5 bases; unmatched junction nucleotides: 11. The CDR3 nucleotides read TGTGCCAGCAGCCCCGCGGCACAGGGGTTTACTGAAGCTTTCTTT. This gives the protein CASSPAAQGFTEAFF.